In this sample, the clone carrying this T cell receptor (beta chain) turned up a few times. The data derive from a study of CD8+CD57+ T cells in acquired aplastic anemia. The template used for profiling TCR beta VDJ and CDR3 was genomic DNA. In TCRdb, the reads were re-called with MiXCR into one record per CDR3 protein. The sample lists about 160,000 distinct CDR3 sequences, 45% to 55% occurring once. By flow cytometry, patients selected for sequencing had shown an expansion of CD8+CD57+ cells. Per the germline V gene, CDR1 is SGHTA and CDR2 is FQGNSA. The CDR3 covers 15 residues. The V segment lost 2 bases and the J segment 8 bases; nucleotides outside the gene matches: 8.

The chain uses TRBV7-2 and TRBJ2-1, with TRBD2 identical over 8 bases. Sequenced material: sorted CD4+, CD8+, or CD8+CD57+ T cells (not recorded which) from PBMCs. The clonotype comes from a human donor with aplastic anemia. In DNA form, the CDR3 reads TGTGCCAGCAGCTTAAGTGCGGGAGGAGAATATGAGCAGTTCTTC. This encodes CASSLSAGGEYEQFF.